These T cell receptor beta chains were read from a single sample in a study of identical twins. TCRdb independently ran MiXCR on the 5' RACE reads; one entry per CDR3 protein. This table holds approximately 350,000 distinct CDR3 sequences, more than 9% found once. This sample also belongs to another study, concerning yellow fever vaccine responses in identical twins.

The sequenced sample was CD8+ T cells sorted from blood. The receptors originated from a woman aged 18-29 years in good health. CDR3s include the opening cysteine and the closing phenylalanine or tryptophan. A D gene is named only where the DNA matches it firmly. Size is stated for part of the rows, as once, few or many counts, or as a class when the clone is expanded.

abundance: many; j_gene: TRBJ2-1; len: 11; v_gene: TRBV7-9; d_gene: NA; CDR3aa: CASNLANEQFF; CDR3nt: TGTGCCAGCAACCTAGCGAATGAGCAGTTCTTC
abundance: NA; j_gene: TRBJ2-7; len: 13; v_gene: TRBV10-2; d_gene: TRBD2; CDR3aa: CASGFGGTYEQYF; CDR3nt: TGCGCCAGCGGGTTCGGGGGGACCTACGAGCAGTACTTC
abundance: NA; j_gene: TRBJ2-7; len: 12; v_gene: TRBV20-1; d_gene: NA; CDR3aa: CSASGSSYEQYF; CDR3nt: TGCAGTGCTAGCGGGAGCTCCTACGAGCAGTACTTC
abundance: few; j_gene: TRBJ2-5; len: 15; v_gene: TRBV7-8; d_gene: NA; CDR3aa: CASSLVRGIQETQYF; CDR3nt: TGTGCCAGCAGCTTAGTTCGGGGGATACAAGAGACCCAGTACTTC
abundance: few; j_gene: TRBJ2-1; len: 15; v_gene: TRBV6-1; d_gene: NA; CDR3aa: CASSDRDGIYNEQFF; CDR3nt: TGTGCCAGCAGTGATAGGGACGGAATTTACAATGAGCAGTTCTTC
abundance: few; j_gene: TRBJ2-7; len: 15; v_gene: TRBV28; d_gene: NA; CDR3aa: CASSSRTLPNWEQYF; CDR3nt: TGTGCCAGCAGCTCCCGGACCCTACCGAATTGGGAGCAGTACTTC
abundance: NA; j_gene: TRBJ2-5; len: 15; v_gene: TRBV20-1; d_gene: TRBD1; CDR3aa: CSARKGQGARETQYF; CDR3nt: TGCAGTGCCCGAAAAGGACAGGGGGCACGAGAGACCCAGTACTTC
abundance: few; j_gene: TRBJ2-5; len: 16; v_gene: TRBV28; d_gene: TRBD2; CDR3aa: CASRSLGRGVEETQYF; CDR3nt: TGTGCCAGCAGATCCCTCGGGCGGGGGGTCGAAGAGACCCAGTACTTC
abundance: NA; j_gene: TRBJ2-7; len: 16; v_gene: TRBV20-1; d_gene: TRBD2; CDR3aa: CSASSLGLAGLNEQYF; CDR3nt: TGCAGTGCTAGTAGTTTGGGACTAGCGGGATTGAACGAGCAGTACTTC
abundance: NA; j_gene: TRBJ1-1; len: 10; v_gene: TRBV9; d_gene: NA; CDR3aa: CASSVGGADF; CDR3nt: TGTGCCAGCAGCGTTGGGGGGGCCGACTTT
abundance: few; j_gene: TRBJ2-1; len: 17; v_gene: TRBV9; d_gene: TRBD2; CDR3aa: CASSVPMAGGSYNEQFF; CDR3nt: TGTGCCAGCAGCGTTCCTATGGCGGGAGGCTCCTACAATGAGCAGTTCTTC
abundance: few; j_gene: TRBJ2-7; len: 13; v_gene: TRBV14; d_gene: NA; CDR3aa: CASSQGDGYEQYF; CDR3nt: TGTGCCAGCAGCCAAGGCGACGGGTACGAGCAGTACTTC
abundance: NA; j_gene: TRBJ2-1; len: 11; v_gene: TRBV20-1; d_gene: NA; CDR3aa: CSATGPTQQFF; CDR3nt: TGCAGTGCGACGGGCCCAACCCAGCAGTTCTTC
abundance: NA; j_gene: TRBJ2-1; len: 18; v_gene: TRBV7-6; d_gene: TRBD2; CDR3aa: CASSPPSGGHPRGGEQFF; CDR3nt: TGTGCCAGCAGCCCACCTAGCGGGGGGCACCCCAGGGGAGGTGAGCAGTTCTTC
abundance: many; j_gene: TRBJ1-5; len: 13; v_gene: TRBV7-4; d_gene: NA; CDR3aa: CASRGSSNQPQHF; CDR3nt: TGTGCCAGCAGAGGGTCCTCCAATCAGCCCCAGCATTTT
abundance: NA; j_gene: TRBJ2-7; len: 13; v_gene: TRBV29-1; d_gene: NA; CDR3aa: CSVESPEGYEQYF; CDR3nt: TGCAGCGTTGAATCCCCTGAGGGGTACGAGCAGTACTTC
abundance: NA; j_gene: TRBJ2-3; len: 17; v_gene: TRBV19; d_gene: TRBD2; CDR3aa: CASSTRRERESTDTQYF; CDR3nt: TGTGCCAGTAGTACCCGTCGGGAGCGGGAGAGCACAGATACGCAGTATTTT
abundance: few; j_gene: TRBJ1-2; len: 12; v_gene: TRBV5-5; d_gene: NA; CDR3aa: CASGRGRGGYTF; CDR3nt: TGTGCCAGCGGCCGAGGCCGCGGAGGCTACACCTTC
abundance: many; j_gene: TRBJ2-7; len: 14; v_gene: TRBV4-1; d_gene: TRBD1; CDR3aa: CASSRRQGEDEQYF; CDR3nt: TGCGCCAGCAGCAGAAGACAGGGTGAGGACGAGCAGTACTTC
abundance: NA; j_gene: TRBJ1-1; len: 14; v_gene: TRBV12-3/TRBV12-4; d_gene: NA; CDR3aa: CASSSGNWDTEAFF; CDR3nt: TGTGCCAGCAGTTCGGGGAATTGGGACACTGAAGCTTTCTTT
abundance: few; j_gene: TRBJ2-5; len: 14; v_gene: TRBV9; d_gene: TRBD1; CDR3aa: CASNSRGQGETQYF; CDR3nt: TGTGCCAGCAACAGTAGGGGGCAGGGAGAGACCCAGTACTTC
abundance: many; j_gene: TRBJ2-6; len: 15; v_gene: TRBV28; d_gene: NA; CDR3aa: CASSFGSSGANVLTF; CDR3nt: TGTGCCAGCAGTTTCGGGAGCTCTGGGGCCAACGTCCTGACTTTC
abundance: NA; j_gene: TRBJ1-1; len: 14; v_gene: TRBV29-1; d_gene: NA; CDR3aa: CSVEDRSRDTEAFF; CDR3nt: TGCAGCGTTGAAGATCGTAGTCGGGACACTGAAGCTTTCTTT
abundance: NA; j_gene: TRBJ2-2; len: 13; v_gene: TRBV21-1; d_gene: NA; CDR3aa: CASSKQNTGELFF; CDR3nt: TGTGCCAGCAGCAAACAGAACACCGGGGAGCTGTTTTTT
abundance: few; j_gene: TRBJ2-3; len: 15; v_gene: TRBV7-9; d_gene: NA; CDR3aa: CASLVTGDGTDTQYF; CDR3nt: TGTGCCAGCCTCGTCACGGGAGATGGGACAGATACGCAGTATTTT
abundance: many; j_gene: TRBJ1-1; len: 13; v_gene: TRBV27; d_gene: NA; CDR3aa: CASSSDANTEAFF; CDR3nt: TGTGCCAGCAGTTCTGACGCGAACACTGAAGCTTTCTTT
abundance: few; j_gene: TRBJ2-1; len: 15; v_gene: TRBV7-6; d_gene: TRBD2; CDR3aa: CASGGGRASYNEQFF; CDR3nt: TGTGCCAGCGGCGGCGGGAGGGCCTCCTACAATGAGCAGTTCTTC
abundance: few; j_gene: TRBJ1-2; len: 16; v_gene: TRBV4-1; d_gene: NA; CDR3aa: CASSQEIGWTDYGYTF; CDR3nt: TGCGCCAGCAGCCAGGAAATAGGTTGGACGGATTATGGCTACACCTTC
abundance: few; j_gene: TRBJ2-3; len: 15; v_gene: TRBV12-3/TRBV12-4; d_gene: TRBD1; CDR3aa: CASSFGRQGTDTQYF; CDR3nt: TGTGCCAGCAGTTTTGGGAGACAGGGGACAGATACGCAGTATTTT
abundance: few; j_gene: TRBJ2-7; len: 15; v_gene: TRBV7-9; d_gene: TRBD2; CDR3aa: CASSSSGGGAYEQYF; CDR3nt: TGTGCCAGCAGCTCCTCGGGGGGAGGGGCCTACGAGCAGTACTTC
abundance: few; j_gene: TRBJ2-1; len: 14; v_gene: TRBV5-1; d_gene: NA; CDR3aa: CASSLVVGIDEQFF; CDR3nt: TGCGCCAGCAGCTTGGTGGTAGGGATAGATGAGCAGTTCTTC
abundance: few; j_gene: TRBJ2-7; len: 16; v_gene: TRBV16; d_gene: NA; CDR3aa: CASSPLGRGMRREQYF; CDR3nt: TGTGCCAGCAGCCCTCTTGGAAGGGGGATGCGTAGGGAGCAGTACTTC
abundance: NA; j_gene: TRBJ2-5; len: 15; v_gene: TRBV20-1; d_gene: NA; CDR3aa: CSARDYLASEETQYF; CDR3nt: TGCAGTGCTAGAGATTATTTGGCTAGTGAAGAGACCCAGTACTTC
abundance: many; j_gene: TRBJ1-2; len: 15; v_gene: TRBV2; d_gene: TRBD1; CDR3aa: CASSDAGQGSYGYTF; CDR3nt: TGTGCCAGCAGTGATGCCGGACAGGGGAGCTATGGCTACACCTTC
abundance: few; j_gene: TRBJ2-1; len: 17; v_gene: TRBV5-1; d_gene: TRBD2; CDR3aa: CASSPTASGGPYNEQFF; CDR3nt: TGCGCCAGCAGCCCGACGGCTAGCGGGGGCCCCTACAATGAGCAGTTCTTC
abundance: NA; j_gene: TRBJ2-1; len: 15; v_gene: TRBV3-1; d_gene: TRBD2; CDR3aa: CASSQEGTSAEGQFF; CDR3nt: TGTGCCAGCAGCCAAGAGGGTACTAGCGCCGAGGGGCAGTTCTTC
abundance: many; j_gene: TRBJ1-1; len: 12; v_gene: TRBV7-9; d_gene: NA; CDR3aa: CASTVQNTEAFF; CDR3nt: TGTGCCAGCACCGTACAGAACACTGAAGCTTTCTTT
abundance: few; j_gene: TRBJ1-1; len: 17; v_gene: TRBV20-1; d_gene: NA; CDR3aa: CSAREDGRRYGNTEAFF; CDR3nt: TGCAGTGCTAGAGAGGACGGGCGTAGGTACGGGAACACTGAAGCTTTCTTT
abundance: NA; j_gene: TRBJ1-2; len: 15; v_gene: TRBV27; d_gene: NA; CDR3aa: CASSLFIGGAGGYTF; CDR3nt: TGTGCCAGCAGTTTGTTCATTGGGGGGGCCGGTGGCTACACCTTC
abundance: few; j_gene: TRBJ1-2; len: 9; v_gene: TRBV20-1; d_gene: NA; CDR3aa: CSVWNGYTF; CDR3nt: TGCAGTGTGTGGAACGGCTACACCTTC
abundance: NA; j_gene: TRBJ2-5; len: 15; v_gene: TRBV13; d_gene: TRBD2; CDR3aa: CASSNGGGAGETQYF; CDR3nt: TGTGCCAGCAGCAACGGGGGGGGCGCAGGGGAGACCCAGTACTTC
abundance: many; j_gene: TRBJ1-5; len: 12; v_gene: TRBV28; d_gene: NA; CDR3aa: CASSRDRQPQHF; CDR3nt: TGTGCCAGCAGTCGCGACAGACAGCCCCAGCATTTT
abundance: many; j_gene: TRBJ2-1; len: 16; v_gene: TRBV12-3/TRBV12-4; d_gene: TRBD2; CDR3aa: CASSLPGLATYNEQFF; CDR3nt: TGTGCCAGCAGTTTACCGGGACTAGCGACATACAATGAGCAGTTCTTC
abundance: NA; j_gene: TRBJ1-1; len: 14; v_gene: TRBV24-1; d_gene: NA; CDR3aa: CATSPSSSGTEAFF; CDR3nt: TGTGCCACCAGTCCTTCCTCCAGTGGCACTGAAGCTTTCTTT
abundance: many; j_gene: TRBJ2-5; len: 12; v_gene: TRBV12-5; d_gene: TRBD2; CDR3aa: CASARGGETQYF; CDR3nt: TGTGCTAGTGCCCGGGGGGGTGAGACCCAGTACTTC
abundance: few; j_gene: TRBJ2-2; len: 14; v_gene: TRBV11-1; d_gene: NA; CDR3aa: CASSLSGGMGELFF; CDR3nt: TGTGCCAGCAGCTTATCGGGCGGCATGGGGGAGCTGTTTTTT
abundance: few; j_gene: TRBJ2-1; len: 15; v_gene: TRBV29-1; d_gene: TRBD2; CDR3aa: CSVEGRGGSYNEQFF; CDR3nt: TGCAGCGTCGAGGGGCGGGGAGGGTCCTACAATGAGCAGTTCTTC
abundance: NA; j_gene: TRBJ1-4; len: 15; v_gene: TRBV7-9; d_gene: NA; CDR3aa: CASSSPGGLNEKLFF; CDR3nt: TGTGCCAGCAGCTCGCCCGGGGGGCTTAATGAAAAACTGTTTTTT
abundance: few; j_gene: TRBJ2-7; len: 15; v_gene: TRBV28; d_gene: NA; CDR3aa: CASSLARAGVYEQYF; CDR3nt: TGTGCCAGCAGTTTAGCGAGGGCAGGGGTCTACGAGCAGTACTTC
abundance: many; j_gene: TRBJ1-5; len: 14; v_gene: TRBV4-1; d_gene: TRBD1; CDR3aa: CASSLTGLNQPQHF; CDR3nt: TGCGCCAGCAGCCTGACAGGGCTAAATCAGCCCCAGCATTTT